The next 28 T cell receptor beta chains were all read from a single sample in a study of cytomegalovirus exposure and HLA in healthy donors. TCRdb keeps only in-frame clones here, not all; method: immunoSEQ multiplex PCR. The repertoire has some 140,000 clones, 80% to 90% of them found once; the top ten carry less than 3%. The sequenced sample consisted of PBMCs. These receptor sequences come from a man younger than 35 in good health and CMV-seronegative.

The chain links TRBV7-9 to TRBJ2-3; D gene unclear. The V gene lost 4 bases and the J gene lost 1 base, with 9 bases spanning the gap. The germline V gene has CDR1 SEHNR and CDR2 FQNEAQ (reference sequence). The CDR3 spans 14 residues. Here the CDR3 reads CASSWVEGTDTQYF. CDR3 DNA sequence: TGTGCCAGCAGCTGGGTTGAGGGCACAGATACGCAGTATTTT. Looking up the rest from reference TRBV7-9 and TRBJ2-3 gives the full variable domain: DTGVSQNPRHKITKRGQNVTFRCDPISEHNRLYWYRQTLGQGPEFLTYFQNEAQLEKSRLLSDRFSAERPKGSFSTLEIQRTEQGDSAMYLCASSWVEGTDTQYFGPGTRLTVL.

The V gene is TRBV15, the J gene TRBJ2-5; 9 bases align to TRBD1. The V segment lost 5 bases and the J segment 2 bases; nucleotides outside the gene matches: 6. The CDR3 is 15 residues long. The germline V gene has CDR1 LNHNV and CDR2 YYDKDF (reference sequence). CDR3 nucleotide sequence: TGTGCCACCAGCGGAAAGACAGGGGGGCAAGAGACCCAGTACTTC. This translates into CATSGKTGGQETQYF.

V usage is TRBV6-1 and J usage is TRBJ2-3; 10 nucleotides agree with TRBD1. V gave up 4 bases and J gave up 0 bases; unmatched junction bases: 4. The germline gives CDR1 MNHNS, CDR2 SASEGT. This CDR3 contains 16 residues. The CDR3 region is CASSAWDRGSTDTQYF. DNA for the CDR3: TGTGCCAGCAGTGCTTGGGACAGGGGTAGCACAGATACGCAGTATTTT.

On this clone itself: Its ends do not fully match the called genes, so a read error is possible. V gene TRBV7-6 combines with J gene TRBJ2-1, with 10 bases lining up with TRBD2. This CDR3 contains 15 residues. The germline CDR1 and CDR2 sequences are SGHVS and FNYEAQ. The CDR3 here is CASTLPAGGKGEQFF. The CDR3 nucleotides are TGTGCCAGCACCTTACCAGCGGGGGGGAAGGGGGAGCAGTTCTTC.

V is TRBV5-5 and J is TRBJ2-3; D not certain. From germline, CDR1 is SGHKS and CDR2 YYEKEE (reference sequence). The CDR3 extends over 12 amino acids. The V gene lost 0 bases and the J gene lost 6 bases, with 5 bases spanning the gap. The DNA for the CDR3 is TGTGCCAGCAGCTTGGCGGTGGATACGCAGTATTTT. Its translation is CASSLAVDTQYF.

This chain connects TRBV6-5 to TRBJ2-7, with unresolved D. This CDR3 contains 15 residues. CDR1 is MNHEY and CDR2 is SVGAGI in the germline V gene. V lost 4 bases and J lost 4, with 17 bases in between. This CDR3 reads CASSSSPTARYEQYF. DNA for the CDR3: TGTGCCAGCAGTTCCAGCCCCACAGCCAGGTACGAGCAGTACTTC.

The chain links TRBV13 to TRBJ2-1; 7 nucleotides agree with TRBD2. Trimming removed 7 bases from V and 8 bases from J; junction bases left unmatched: 17. CDR3 length equals 16 residues. Germline V CDR1 and CDR2: PRHDT, FYEKMQ (reference sequence). The CDR3, as DNA: TGTGCCAGCAACCCGGGTTCGGGAGGCCCCTCGGATGAGCAGTTCTTC. Its translation is CASNPGSGGPSDEQFF.

The J gene is TRBJ2-1, the V gene TRBV25-1, with 8 bases matching TRBD1. The germline V gene has CDR1 MGHDK and CDR2 SYGVNS. Losses at the gene ends were 8 bases for V and 2 bases for J; bases not matched to a gene: 5. CDR3 length: 14 amino acids. The CDR3 reads CASSRTGTYNEQFF. In DNA form, the CDR3 reads TGTGCCAGCTCCCGGACAGGGACCTACAATGAGCAGTTCTTC. The whole variable domain, filled in from reference TRBV25-1 and TRBJ2-1, reads EADIYQTPRYLVIGTGKKITLECSQTMGHDKMYWYQQDPGMELHLIHYSYGVNSTEKGDLSSESTVSRIRTEHFPLTLESARPSHTSQYLCASSRTGTYNEQFFGPGTRLTVL.

This clone was seen a handful of times. The chain recombines TRBV10-1 with TRBJ2-7; no firm D call. CDR3 size: 13 residues. Germline V gene sequence: CDR1 WNHNN, CDR2 SYGVQD (reference sequence). V lost 2 bases and J 4 bases, leaving 9 bases between the germline ends. The CDR3: CASSERSGYEQYF. The DNA for the CDR3 is TGCGCCAGCAGTGAGCGGTCGGGTTACGAGCAGTACTTC.

This clone was seen once. The chain employs TRBV4-2 and TRBJ2-1, with 9 bases fitting TRBD1. After removal of 0 bases from V and 7 bases from J, the junction contained 4 bases not matched to a gene. Per germline, CDR1 LGHNA and CDR2 YNFKEQ. The CDR3 length is 15 residues. The DNA for the CDR3 is TGTGCCAGCAGCCAAGAACAGGGGGCAATGAATGAGCAGTTCTTC. It specifies CASSQEQGAMNEQFF.

The chain joins TRBV28 to TRBJ2-3; 7 nucleotides line up with TRBD1. Per the germline V gene, CDR1 is MDHEN and CDR2 is SYDVKM. J gave up 6 bases and V 6 bases, and 9 bases lay outside the gene matches. The CDR3 runs to 14 residues. The CDR3 sequence: CASSLYRGPDTQYF. CDR3 nucleotides: TGTGCCAGCAGCCTCTACAGGGGTCCGGATACGCAGTATTTT.

This chain uses TRBV6-1 with TRBJ2-7; 10 nucleotides match TRBD1. The V segment lost 5 bases and the J segment 5 bases; nucleotides outside the gene matches: 9. CDR3 size: 15 residues. Germline loops: CDR1 MNHNS, CDR2 SASEGT. The CDR3 sequence is CASSRQGAPYDEQYF. For the CDR3, the DNA is TGTGCCAGCAGTAGACAGGGGGCGCCTTATGACGAGCAGTACTTC.

V is TRBV13 and J is TRBJ2-3; possibly TRBD2 for D (6 bases). Germline CDR1 is PRHDT and CDR2 is FYEKMQ (reference sequence). The CDR3 consists of 14 residues. V gave up 5 bases and J gave up 9 bases, with 18 bases separating them. CDR3 sequence reads: CASSPAGPIGTQYF. The CDR3 nucleotides are TGTGCCAGCAGCCCTGCGGGACCTATAGGGACGCAGTATTTT.

This clone showed up just a few times. This chain connects TRBV6-5 to TRBJ1-2; a possible D gene is TRBD1 (5 bases). Looked up from germline, CDR1 is MNHEY and CDR2 is SVGAGI. V was cut by 0 bases and J by 2 bases, with 10 bases left in between. The CDR3 has 15 residues. For the CDR3, the DNA is TGTGCCAGCAGTTACTCGAAGCGGGGCAACTATGGCTACACCTTC. It translates to CASSYSKRGNYGYTF.

The rearrangement links TRBV6-1 to TRBJ1-1, with 9 bases that match TRBD1. From germline, CDR1 is MNHNS and CDR2 SASEGT. This CDR3 is built from 15 residues. V shed 4 bases and J 5 bases; nucleotides not matched to a gene: 8. The chain's CDR3 is CASSAPGTGKTEAFF. In DNA form, the CDR3 reads TGTGCCAGCAGTGCTCCCGGGACAGGGAAGACTGAAGCTTTCTTT.

The V gene is TRBV27, the J gene TRBJ2-5; TRBD2 aligns across 8 bases. Per the germline V gene, CDR1 is MNHEY and CDR2 is SMNVEV (reference sequence). The CDR3 loop spans 12 amino acids. Trimming took 8 bases from V and 6 from J; bases not matched to a gene: 5. CDR3 residues: CASGGGRKTQYF. For the CDR3, the DNA is TGTGCCAGCGGCGGGGGGCGGAAGACCCAGTACTTC.

The genes are TRBV13 and TRBJ1-4, with TRBD1 matching over 8 bases. The CDR3 runs 16 residues. Germline V CDR1 and CDR2: PRHDT, FYEKMQ (reference sequence). V lost 3 bases, J lost 1 base, and 4 bases stayed unmatched. The CDR3 region has the DNA TGTGCCAGCAGCTTGGGACAGGCCGGAACTAATGAAAAACTGTTTTTT. Protein: CASSLGQAGTNEKLFF.

V is TRBV7-9 and J is TRBJ1-2; 8 bases agree with TRBD1. In germline, CDR1 is SEHNR, CDR2 FQNEAQ (reference sequence). V lost 4 bases and J lost 5; bases outside the gene matches: 12. The CDR3 sequence is 16 residues long. This CDR3 reads CASSWDHDRGSYGYTF. The CDR3 nucleotides are TGTGCCAGCAGCTGGGACCATGACAGGGGTTCTTATGGCTACACCTTC.

The V call is TRBV6-1, the J call TRBJ2-1; D is unclear. Germline V gene sequence: CDR1 MNHNS, CDR2 SASEGT. Trimming removed 2 bases from V and 0 bases from J, with 8 bases in between. The CDR3 loop spans 15 amino acids. The CDR3 here is CASSERPSSYNEQFF. DNA of the CDR3: TGTGCCAGCAGTGAACGCCCTAGCTCCTACAATGAGCAGTTCTTC.

The gene calls are TRBV9 and TRBJ1-1, with no clear D. The V end was cut by 0 bases, the J end by 5 bases, with 11 bases between. Germline CDR1 SGDLS, CDR2 YYNGEE. The CDR3 loop spans 14 amino acids. The CDR3 here is CASSVGAGKTEAFF. Here the CDR3 DNA reads TGTGCCAGCAGCGTAGGCGCGGGAAAGACTGAAGCTTTCTTT.

The chain carries TRBV6-5 and TRBJ1-1; D is perhaps TRBD1 (5 bases). The CDR3 has 15 residues. Germline V lookup: CDR1 MNHEY, CDR2 SVGAGI. V was trimmed by 3 bases and J by 5 bases, leaving 16 bases between them. Here the CDR3 DNA reads TGTGCCAGCAGTTATGGCCCTCGGGCAGGGACTGAAGCTTTCTTT. Protein: CASSYGPRAGTEAFF.

This clone has just one count. The CDR3 reads CAIGRTNDGYTF. The CDR3 nucleotides read TGTGCCATCGGAAGGACAAATGATGGCTACACCTTC. The rearrangement joins TRBV10-3 to TRBJ1-2; weak D call: TRBD1 (5 bases). CDR1 is ENHRY, CDR2 SYGVKD, per germline. V lost 8 bases, J lost 6 bases, and 13 bases lay in between. CDR3 length: 12 amino acids.

The CDR3: CASSQRVGDRGYEQYF. The DNA of the CDR3 is TGTGCCAGCAGCCAACGCGTGGGGGACAGGGGTTACGAGCAGTACTTC. V and J are TRBV27 and TRBJ2-7, with 10 bases that match TRBD1. V trimming: 6 bases; J trimming: 4 bases; junction bases outside the gene matches: 12. CDR1 is MNHEY, CDR2 SMNVEV, per germline (reference sequence). The CDR3 loop spans 16 amino acids.

The rearrangement joins TRBV7-2 to TRBJ2-3, with D perhaps TRBD2 (5 bases). This CDR3 has 17 amino acids. V was pared by 4 bases and J by 3 bases, with 20 bases between. The germline V gene has CDR1 SGHTA and CDR2 FQGNSA. CDR3 sequence: CASSSRLGAPRTDTQYF. CDR3 bases: TGTGCCAGCAGCTCCCGGCTGGGAGCTCCGCGGACAGATACGCAGTATTTT.

The chain links TRBV20-1 to TRBJ2-5; D remains unclear. CDR3 length equals 11 residues. Trimming stripped 2 bases from V and 2 bases from J, with 3 bases between. Germline V CDR1 and CDR2: DFQATT, SNEGSKA (reference sequence). CDR3: CSARPQETQYF. The CDR3 bases are TGCAGTGCTAGACCGCAAGAGACCCAGTACTTC.

The V call is TRBV27, the J call TRBJ1-2; 9 bases are shared with TRBD1. The germline V gene encodes CDR1 MNHEY and CDR2 SMNVEV (reference sequence). The CDR3 is made up of 12 amino acids. The V and J ends lost 5 bases and 6 bases, in that order; junction bases with no gene match: 1. The CDR3 sequence is CASSTGGHGYTF. The CDR3 region has the DNA TGTGCCAGCAGTACAGGGGGCCATGGCTACACCTTC.

V gene TRBV19 combines with J gene TRBJ2-2, with a weak D call TRBD1 (5 bases). Looked up from germline, CDR1 is LNHDA and CDR2 is SQIVND (reference sequence). The CDR3 runs 15 residues. The V end was cut by 4 bases, the J end by 2 bases, with 11 bases between. CDR3 nucleotide sequence: TGTGCCAGTAGTACTGACAGAGCCAACACCGGGGAGCTGTTTTTT. Translated, it gives CASSTDRANTGELFF.

This chain connects TRBV18 to TRBJ1-5; D gene uncertain. The ends were cut back, 1 base at V and 8 bases at J, with 12 bases in the middle. Germline lookup yields CDR1 KGHSH and CDR2 LQKENI. There are 14 residues in the CDR3. The CDR3 DNA is TGTGCCAGCTCACCACGGTCGAGGGTTGAGCCCCAGCATTTT. It encodes CASSPRSRVEPQHF. The full variable domain, rest sourced from reference TRBV18 and TRBJ1-5, is NAGVMQNPRHLVRRRGQEARLRCSPMKGHSHVYWYRQLPEEGLKFMVYLQKENIIDESGMPKERFSAEFPKEGPSILRIQQVVRGDSAAYFCASSPRSRVEPQHFGDGTRLSIL.